This T cell receptor (beta chain) stems from a study of T and B cells in COVID-19 patients. At the level of the study: Active-infection patients were older, median roughly 62 years, than recovered patients, median roughly 37 years. Of 20 active-infection patients, 15 to 18 carried comorbidities linked to unfavorable COVID-19 outcome.

Germline V gives CDR1 DFQATT, CDR2 SNEGSKA (reference sequence). The CDR3 covers 13 residues. The ends were cut back, 3 bases at V and 5 bases at J, with 11 bases in the middle. BIOMED2 TRB-A/B primer pools were used in multiplex TRB PCR. TCRdb independently ran MiXCR on the multiplex PCR reads; one entry per CDR3 protein. This sample carries around 15,000 distinct CDR3 sequences, about 28% of them seen once, and the ten largest clones take about 6.8%. Comments on this clonotype: Its antigen remains unidentified.

Blood genomic DNA input for TRB amplification was about 240-550 ng. Study outcomes and limitations: Active COVID-19 showed highly clonal TRB repertoires; recovery showed diversity and richness above healthy donors.

Specimen: blood. This TCR was recovered from a human donor who had recovered from COVID-19. The rearrangement links TRBV20-1 to TRBJ2-1; D gene uncertain. CDR3 nucleotide sequence: TGCAGTGCTAGCAGGATTAACCACAATGAGCAGTTCTTC. It codes for CSASRINHNEQFF.